This T cell receptor beta chain was observed in a study of vaccination and CD4 T cells after COVID-19. Across the study: Cellular stimulation was performed using overlapping spike peptides derived from SARS-CoV-2, HCoV-NL63, HCoV-OC43 and HCoV-229E. The authors gave control cultures a CEFX pool, an HIV-1 Nef pool, or no peptide.

Specified treatment: roughly 11-day PBMC culture with coronavirus spike peptide pools or control peptides (ViraFEST assay). As to this clonotype: The antigen remains undetermined.

The ends lost 0 bases at V and 1 base at J; junction bases unmatched: 3. This CDR3 is built from 16 residues. Looked up from germline, CDR1 is LNHDA and CDR2 is SQIVND (reference sequence). The Oncomine TCR Beta short-read assay sequenced DNA from cultured CD4+ T cells. From cultured CD4+ T cells, genomic DNA was extracted. TCRdb re-called the PCR reads through MiXCR, storing one row per CDR3 protein. Here the sample spans about 21,000 distinct CDR3 sequences, less than 60% being singletons. This clonotype was sampled from a human donor who had recovered from COVID-19. The chain carries TRBV19 and TRBJ2-1; 7 bases are a match to TRBD2. The material sequenced was CD4+ T cells from blood, cultured in vitro. CDR3 nucleotides: TGTGCCAGTAGTATAGATGGGCGGGGGTCCTACAATGAGCAGTTCTTC. It is translated as CASSIDGRGSYNEQFF.